Described below is a single T cell receptor beta chain sequence and its context. The antigen is not known. The data derive from a study of Graves' ophthalmopathy and Graves' hyperthyroidism. Study-level results: At around 68% sensitivity and roughly 72% specificity, the model predicted progression of the ophthalmopathy. A roughly 80% specificity and around 90% sensitivity were achieved by a 13-signature model that separated ophthalmopathy from stable hyperthyroidism.

With 5 bases removed from V and 3 bases from J, the gap between germline ends came to 20 bases. Germline loops: CDR1 LGHNT, CDR2 FRNRAP. The CDR3 runs to 16 residues. The evidence that diagnosis relied on was clinical symptoms, serum thyroxine, TRAb, thyroid ultrasound and orbital computed tomography. Beta-chain TCR CDR3 regions were amplified from RNA transcripts. HTBI-primed first-round RT-PCR preceded second-round multiplex PCR. One entry per CDR3 protein, called by TCRdb with MiXCR from the multiplex PCR reads. The table has 300,000 to 400,000 distinct CDR3 sequences, 17% seen once. This clonotype originated in an adult man with Graves' ophthalmopathy. The rearrangement uses TRBV12-5 and TRBJ2-7; D may correspond to TRBD1 or TRBD2 (5 bases each). The sequencing input was peripheral blood. The CDR3 coding sequence is TGTGCTAGTGGTCCCGCGGACACTAGGCTATTCTACGAGCAGTACTTC. Translated, it gives CASGPADTRLFYEQYF.